Each of the 20 T cell receptor beta chains below was sequenced from the same sample in a study of PD-1 blockade in mismatch repair-deficient tumors. The method was immunoSEQ multiplex PCR; TCRdb's version includes in-frame clones alone and lacks a portion of them. The sample includes around 120,000 clones, about nine tenths of them seen just once. The sample consisted of peripheral blood, taken approximately 73 weeks after starting pembrolizumab. Receptors were obtained from an adult with mismatch repair-deficient cancer.

This clone has just a few counts. V and J are TRBV9 and TRBJ1-3, with a weak D call TRBD1 (6 bases). Germline V gives CDR1 SGDLS, CDR2 YYNGEE. Trimming removed 10 bases from V and 1 base from J, with 15 bases in between. The CDR3 runs to 14 residues. CDR3 residues: CASQGSVSGNTIYF. The CDR3 coding sequence is TGTGCCTCTCAGGGGTCCGTTTCTGGAAACACCATATATTTT.

The chain uses TRBV11-3 and TRBJ2-7; tentative D call: TRBD1 (7 bases). Germline loops: CDR1 SGHNT, CDR2 YENEEA. Between the trimmed V and J ends, which lost 4 bases and 0 bases, there was a span of 16 bases. CDR3 length equals 16 residues. As DNA, the CDR3 is TGTGCCAGCAGCTCGAACAGACAGGGACTCTCCTACGAGCAGTACTTC. Translating it yields CASSSNRQGLSYEQYF.

The genes are TRBV6-5 and TRBJ1-2; 8 bases map to TRBD1. The germline gives CDR1 MNHEY, CDR2 SVGAGI. The CDR3 is made up of 14 amino acids. With V trimmed by 7 bases and J by 6 bases, 10 bases remained unmatched. This chain's CDR3 is CASTQGAGGDGYTF. The CDR3 DNA sequence: TGTGCCAGCACCCAGGGGGCAGGGGGTGATGGCTACACCTTC.

The V and J genes are TRBV7-2 and TRBJ1-1; maybe TRBD1 (5 bases). The V end was cut by 5 bases, the J end by 1 base, with 14 bases between. Germline V lookup: CDR1 SGHTA, CDR2 FQGNSA. The CDR3 is made up of 15 amino acids. The CDR3 nucleotides are TGTGCCAGCAGCCTGTGGGCAGGGACGAACACTGAAGCTTTCTTT. Its protein product is CASSLWAGTNTEAFF. The whole variable domain, remainder taken from reference TRBV7-2 and TRBJ1-1, is GAGVSQSPSNKVTEKGKDVELRCDPISGHTALYWYRQSLGQGLEFLIYFQGNSAPDKSGLPSDRFSAERTGGSVSTLTIQRTQQEDSAVYLCASSLWAGTNTEAFFGQGTRLTVV.

The gene calls are TRBV19 and TRBJ1-4; D unclear. Germline loops: CDR1 LNHDA, CDR2 SQIVND (reference sequence). The CDR3 runs 13 residues. V lost 3 bases, J lost 6 bases, and 8 bases lay in between. CDR3 sequence reads: CASSIDRDEKLFF. CDR3 in DNA: TGTGCCAGTAGTATCGATAGGGATGAAAAACTGTTTTTT.

The rearrangement uses TRBV7-2 and TRBJ2-2; the D is unclear. Germline V gene lookup returns CDR1 SGHTA and CDR2 FQGNSA. The CDR3 extends over 12 amino acids. The V gene lost 5 bases and the J gene lost 5 bases, with 6 bases spanning the gap. In DNA, the CDR3 is TGTGCCAGCAGCCTACTAACCGGGGAGCTGTTTTTT. Residues: CASSLLTGELFF. Full variable domain (outside the CDR3, taken from reference TRBV7-2 and TRBJ2-2): GAGVSQSPSNKVTEKGKDVELRCDPISGHTALYWYRQSLGQGLEFLIYFQGNSAPDKSGLPSDRFSAERTGGSVSTLTIQRTQQEDSAVYLCASSLLTGELFFGEGSRLTVL.

The chain employs TRBV4-3 and TRBJ2-2, with D perhaps assigned TRBD1 or TRBD2 (5 bases each). Germline-derived CDR1 and CDR2 are LGHNA and YSLEER. This CDR3 region has 15 residues. The germline V and J ends were trimmed by 4 bases and 6 bases, with 15 bases remaining between them. The DNA for the CDR3 is TGCGCCAGCAGCCTAAGGTGGGGGACGGCCGGGGAGCTGTTTTTT. It translates to CASSLRWGTAGELFF.

The V call is TRBV6-1, the J call TRBJ2-7; D is uncertain. Germline V gene data show CDR1 as MNHNS and CDR2 as SASEGT. The CDR3 consists of 14 residues. V was pared by 3 bases and J by 5 bases, with 14 bases between. The CDR3 protein is CASSEVGSVDEQYF. The CDR3 region has the DNA TGTGCCAGCAGTGAGGTGGGCTCTGTGGACGAGCAGTACTTC.

V is TRBV9 and J is TRBJ2-7; 7 nucleotides agree with TRBD2. Unmatched junction bases numbered 6, after V lost 7 bases and J lost 5 bases. Germline-derived CDR1 and CDR2 are SGDLS and YYNGEE. The CDR3 is made up of 12 amino acids. The CDR3 reads CASGRETHEQYF. The DNA of the CDR3 is TGTGCCAGCGGGCGGGAGACCCACGAGCAGTACTTC.

This clone appeared a single time. The rearrangement joins TRBV10-3 to TRBJ2-7, with 10 bases aligning to TRBD2. CDR3 size: 14 residues. V shed 6 bases and J 3 bases; nucleotides not matched to a gene: 5. Germline CDR1 is ENHRY and CDR2 is SYGVKD. As DNA, the CDR3 is TGTGCCATCAGGCTTTCTAGCGGGAGCTACGAGCAGTACTTC. Protein sequence: CAIRLSSGSYEQYF.

The J gene is TRBJ2-7, the V gene TRBV6-1; D remains unclear. From germline, CDR1 is MNHNS and CDR2 SASEGT. CDR3 length: 11 amino acids. Trimming pared 5 bases from V and 3 bases from J, leaving 5 bases between. The CDR3 coding sequence is TGTGCCAGCAGTTACATCTACGAGCAGTACTTC. The encoded protein is CASSYIYEQYF.

The V gene is TRBV11-2, the J gene TRBJ1-5; TRBD1 might be the D (5 bases). The CDR3 covers 15 residues. V lost 2 bases, J lost 0 bases, and 8 bases lay in between. CDR1 SGHAT and CDR2 FQNNGV come from the germline V gene. CDR3 amino acids: CASSLLGLSNQPQHF. DNA for the CDR3: TGTGCCAGCAGCTTATTGGGACTTAGCAATCAGCCCCAGCATTTT. Filled out from reference TRBV11-2 and TRBJ1-5, the complete variable domain reads EAGVAQSPRYKIIEKRQSVAFWCNPISGHATLYWYQQILGQGPKLLIQFQNNGVVDDSQLPKDRFSAERLKGVDSTLKIQPAKLEDSAVYLCASSLLGLSNQPQHFGDGTRLSIL.

This chain joins TRBV6-5 and TRBJ2-1, with D possibly matching TRBD2 (5 bases). Germline V gene lookup returns CDR1 MNHEY and CDR2 SVGAGI. CDR3 length: 15 residues. V gave up 0 bases and J gave up 8 bases, with 14 bases separating them. The CDR3 here is CASSYSSPVSDEQFF. DNA of the CDR3: TGTGCCAGCAGTTACTCGTCGCCAGTTAGCGATGAGCAGTTCTTC.

CDR3 bases: TGCGCCAGCAGCTTGGGTATCGGGGGTGGCTATGGCTACACCTTC. It yields the protein CASSLGIGGGYGYTF. This chain uses TRBV5-1 with TRBJ1-2; possibly TRBD1 for D (5 bases). The CDR3 runs 15 residues. V was clipped by 0 bases and J by 4 bases, with 13 bases between them. Germline lookup yields CDR1 SGHRS and CDR2 YFSETQ.

This chain uses TRBV7-2 with TRBJ2-7, with 8 bases aligning to TRBD2. With V trimmed by 4 bases and J by 6 bases, 20 bases remained unmatched. From germline, CDR1 is SGHTA and CDR2 FQGNSA. The CDR3 extends over 18 amino acids. The CDR3, as DNA: TGTGCCAGCAGCTGGCTAGGCGAGCGGGAGTATGGGGCTCGCGAGCAGTACTTC. Protein sequence: CASSWLGEREYGAREQYF.

V usage is TRBV11-2 and J usage is TRBJ2-5; D might be TRBD2 (5 bases). The CDR3 runs to 16 residues. V dropped 0 bases and J dropped 5 bases, with 16 bases sitting between them. The germline V gene has CDR1 SGHAT and CDR2 FQNNGV. CDR3 sequence: CASSLDGIGVLETQYF. CDR3 bases: TGTGCCAGCAGCTTAGATGGAATCGGGGTACTCGAGACCCAGTACTTC.

The chain combines TRBV5-4 with TRBJ2-3; D uncertain. CDR3 size: 16 residues. Trimming shortened V by 7 bases and J by 2 bases, and 20 bases separated the two germline ends. The germline CDR1 and CDR2 sequences are SGHNT and YYREEE (reference sequence). The chain's CDR3 is CASGFGQEMITDTQYF. The CDR3 nucleotides are TGTGCCAGCGGATTTGGTCAAGAGATGATCACAGATACGCAGTATTTT.

The sample holds one count of this clone. V and J are TRBV6-6 and TRBJ1-4, with 7 nucleotides matching TRBD1. CDR1 is MNHNY, CDR2 SVGAGI, per germline (reference sequence). The V segment lost 6 bases and the J segment 5 bases; nucleotides outside the gene matches: 6. This CDR3 has 14 amino acids. The CDR3 DNA sequence: TGTGCCAGCAGAGAGGGGGCGCGAAATGAAAAACTGTTTTTT. This gives the protein CASREGARNEKLFF.

The V and J genes are TRBV6-5 and TRBJ2-5, with TRBD2 matching over 9 bases. Germline V gene data show CDR1 as MNHEY and CDR2 as SVGAGI. Trimming took 1 base from V and 5 from J; bases not matched to a gene: 8. The CDR3 sequence is 16 residues long. CDR3 loop: CASSYLGLAPQETQYF. The CDR3 DNA is TGTGCCAGCAGTTACTTGGGACTAGCTCCTCAGGAGACCCAGTACTTC.

The chain couples TRBV29-1 to TRBJ2-2; a weak D match, TRBD1 (5 bases). The germline V gene has CDR1 SQVTM and CDR2 ANQGSEA. V lost 2 bases, J lost 4 bases, and 5 bases lay in between. The CDR3 length is 12 residues. CDR3 sequence (DNA): TGCAGCGTTGAACAGGGCACCGGGGAGCTGTTTTTT. Its translation is CSVEQGTGELFF.